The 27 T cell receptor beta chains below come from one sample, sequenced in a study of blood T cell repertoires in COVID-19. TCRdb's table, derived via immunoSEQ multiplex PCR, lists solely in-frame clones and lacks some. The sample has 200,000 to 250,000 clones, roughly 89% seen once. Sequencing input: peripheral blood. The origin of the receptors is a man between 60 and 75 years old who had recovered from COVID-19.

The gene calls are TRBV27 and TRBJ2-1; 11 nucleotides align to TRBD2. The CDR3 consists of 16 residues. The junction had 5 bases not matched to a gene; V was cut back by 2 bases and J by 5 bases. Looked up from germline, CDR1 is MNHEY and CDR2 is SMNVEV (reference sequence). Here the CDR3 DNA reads TGTGCCAGCAGTTTACGAGGGACTAGCGGCAACAATGAGCAGTTCTTC. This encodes CASSLRGTSGNNEQFF.

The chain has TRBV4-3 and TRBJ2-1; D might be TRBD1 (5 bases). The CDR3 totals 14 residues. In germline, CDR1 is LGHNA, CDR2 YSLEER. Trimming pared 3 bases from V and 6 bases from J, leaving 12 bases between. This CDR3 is CASSQGHIGNEQFF. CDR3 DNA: TGCGCCAGCAGCCAGGGGCACATAGGCAATGAGCAGTTCTTC.

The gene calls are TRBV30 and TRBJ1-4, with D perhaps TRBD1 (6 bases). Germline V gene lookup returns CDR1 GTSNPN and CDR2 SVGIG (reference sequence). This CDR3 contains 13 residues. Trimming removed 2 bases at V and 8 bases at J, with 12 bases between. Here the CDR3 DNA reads TGTGCCTGGAGTAAACAGGGTTGGGAAAAACTGTTTTTT. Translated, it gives CAWSKQGWEKLFF.

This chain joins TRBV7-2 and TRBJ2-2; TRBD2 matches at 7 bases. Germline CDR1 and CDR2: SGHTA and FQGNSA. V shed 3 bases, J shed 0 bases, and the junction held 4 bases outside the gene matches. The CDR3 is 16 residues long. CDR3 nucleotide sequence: TGTGCCAGCAGCTTCGGTCTAGCGGCGAACACCGGGGAGCTGTTTTTT. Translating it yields CASSFGLAANTGELFF.

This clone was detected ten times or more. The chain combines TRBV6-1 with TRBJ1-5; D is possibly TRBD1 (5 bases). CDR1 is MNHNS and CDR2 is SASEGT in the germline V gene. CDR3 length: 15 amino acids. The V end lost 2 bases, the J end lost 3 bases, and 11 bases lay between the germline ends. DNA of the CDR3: TGTGCCAGCAGTGAATTCCGGGGGATCAATCAGCCCCAGCATTTT. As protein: CASSEFRGINQPQHF.

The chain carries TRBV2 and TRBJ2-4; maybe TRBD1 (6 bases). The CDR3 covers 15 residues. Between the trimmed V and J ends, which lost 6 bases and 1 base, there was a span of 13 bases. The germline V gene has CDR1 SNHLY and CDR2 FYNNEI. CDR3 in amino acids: CASSNRVTAKNIQYF. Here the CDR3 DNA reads TGTGCCAGCAGCAACAGGGTAACGGCCAAAAACATTCAGTACTTC.

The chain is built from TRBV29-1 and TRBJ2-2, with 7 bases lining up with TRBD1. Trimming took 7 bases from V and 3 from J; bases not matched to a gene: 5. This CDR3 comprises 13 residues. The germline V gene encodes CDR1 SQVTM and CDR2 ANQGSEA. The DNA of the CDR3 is TGCAGCGGGAAGGGACAGTACACCGGGGAGCTGTTTTTT. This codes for CSGKGQYTGELFF.

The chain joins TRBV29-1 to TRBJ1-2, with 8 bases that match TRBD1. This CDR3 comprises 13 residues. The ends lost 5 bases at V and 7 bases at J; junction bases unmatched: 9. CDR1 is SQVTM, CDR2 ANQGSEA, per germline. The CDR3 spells CSVLGQGGGGYTF. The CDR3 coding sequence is TGCAGCGTTCTCGGACAGGGAGGTGGTGGCTACACCTTC. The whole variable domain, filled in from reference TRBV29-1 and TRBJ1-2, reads SAVISQKPSRDICQRGTSLTIQCQVDSQVTMMFWYRQQPGQSLTLIATANQGSEATYESGFVIDKFPISRPNLTFSTLTVSNMSPEDSSIYLCSVLGQGGGGYTFGSGTRLTVV.

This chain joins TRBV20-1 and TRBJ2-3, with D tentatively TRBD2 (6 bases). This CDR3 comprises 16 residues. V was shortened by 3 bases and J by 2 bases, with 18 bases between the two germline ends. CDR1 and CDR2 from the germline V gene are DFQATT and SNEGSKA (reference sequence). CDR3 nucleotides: TGCAGTGCTAGTGACAACGGGAGAGTTATCACAGATACGCAGTATTTT. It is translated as CSASDNGRVITDTQYF.

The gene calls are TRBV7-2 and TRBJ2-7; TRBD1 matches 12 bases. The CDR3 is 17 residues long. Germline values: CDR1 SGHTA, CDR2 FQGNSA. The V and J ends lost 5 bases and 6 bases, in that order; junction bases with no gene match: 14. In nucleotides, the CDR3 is TGTGCCAGCAGCCCCGAAGGCCCGGGACAGGGGGCCTCCGAGCAGTACTTC. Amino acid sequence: CASSPEGPGQGASEQYF.

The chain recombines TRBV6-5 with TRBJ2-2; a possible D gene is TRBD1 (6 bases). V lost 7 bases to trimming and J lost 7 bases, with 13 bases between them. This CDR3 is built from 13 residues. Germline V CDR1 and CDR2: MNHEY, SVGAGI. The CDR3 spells CASTWGRVGELFF. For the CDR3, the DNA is TGTGCCAGCACTTGGGGGCGAGTCGGGGAGCTGTTTTTT.

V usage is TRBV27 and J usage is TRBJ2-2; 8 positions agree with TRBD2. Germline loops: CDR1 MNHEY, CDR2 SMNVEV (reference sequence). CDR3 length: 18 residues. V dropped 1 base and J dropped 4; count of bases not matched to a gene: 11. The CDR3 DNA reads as TGTGCCAGCAGTTTATACTGGACTAGCATGGGGAGCACCGGGGAGCTGTTTTTT. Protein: CASSLYWTSMGSTGELFF.

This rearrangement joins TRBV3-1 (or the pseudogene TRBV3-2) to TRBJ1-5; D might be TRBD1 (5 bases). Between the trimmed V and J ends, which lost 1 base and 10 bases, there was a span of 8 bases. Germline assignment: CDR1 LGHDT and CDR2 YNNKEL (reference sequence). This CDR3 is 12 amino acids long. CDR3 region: CASSQGQTPQHF. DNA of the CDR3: TGTGCCAGCAGCCAAGGACAGACCCCCCAGCATTTT.

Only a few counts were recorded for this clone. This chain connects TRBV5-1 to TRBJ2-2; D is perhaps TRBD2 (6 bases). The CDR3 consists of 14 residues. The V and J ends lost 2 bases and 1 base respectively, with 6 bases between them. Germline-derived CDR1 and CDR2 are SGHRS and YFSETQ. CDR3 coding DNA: TGCGCCAGCAGCTTCGGGGGGAACACCGGGGAGCTGTTTTTT. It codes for CASSFGGNTGELFF. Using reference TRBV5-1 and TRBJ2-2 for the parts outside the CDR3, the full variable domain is KAGVTQTPRYLIKTRGQQVTLSCSPISGHRSVSWYQQTPGQGLQFLFEYFSETQRNKGNFPGRFSGRQFSNSRSEMNVSTLELGDSALYLCASSFGGNTGELFFGEGSRLTVL.

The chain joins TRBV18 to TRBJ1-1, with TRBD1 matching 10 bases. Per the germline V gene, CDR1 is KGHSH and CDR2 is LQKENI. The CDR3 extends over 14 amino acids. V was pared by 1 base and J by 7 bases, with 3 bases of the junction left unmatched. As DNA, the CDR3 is TGTGCCAGCTCACCACTCGGGACAGGGGTTGAAGCTTTCTTT. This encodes CASSPLGTGVEAFF.

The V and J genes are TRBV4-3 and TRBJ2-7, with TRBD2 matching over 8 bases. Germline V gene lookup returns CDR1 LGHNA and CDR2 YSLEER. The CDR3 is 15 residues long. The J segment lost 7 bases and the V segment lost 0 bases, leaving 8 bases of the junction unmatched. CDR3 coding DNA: TGCGCCAGCAGCCAAGAACCCGGGAGGGCGCGAGAGCAGTACTTC. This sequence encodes CASSQEPGRAREQYF.

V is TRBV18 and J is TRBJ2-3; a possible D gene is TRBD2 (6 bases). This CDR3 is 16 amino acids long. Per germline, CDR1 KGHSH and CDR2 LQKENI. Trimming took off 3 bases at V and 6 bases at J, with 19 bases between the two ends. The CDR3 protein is CASSPFAGSRTDTQYF. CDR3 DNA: TGTGCCAGCTCACCCTTCGCGGGATCTCGGACCGATACGCAGTATTTT. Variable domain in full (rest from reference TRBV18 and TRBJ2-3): NAGVMQNPRHLVRRRGQEARLRCSPMKGHSHVYWYRQLPEEGLKFMVYLQKENIIDESGMPKERFSAEFPKEGPSILRIQQVVRGDSAAYFCASSPFAGSRTDTQYFGPGTRLTVL.

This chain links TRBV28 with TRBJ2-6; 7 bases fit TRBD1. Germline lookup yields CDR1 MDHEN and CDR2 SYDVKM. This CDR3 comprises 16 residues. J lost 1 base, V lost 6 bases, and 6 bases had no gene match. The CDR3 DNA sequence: TGTGCCAGCAGCCGTCCGACAGGGTCTGGGGCCAACGTCCTGACTTTC. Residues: CASSRPTGSGANVLTF.

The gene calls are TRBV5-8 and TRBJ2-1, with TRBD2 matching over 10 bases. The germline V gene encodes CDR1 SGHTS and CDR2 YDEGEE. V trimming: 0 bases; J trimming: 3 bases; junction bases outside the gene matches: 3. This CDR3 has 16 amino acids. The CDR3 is CASSLDWTSGYNEQFF. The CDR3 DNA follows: TGTGCCAGCAGCTTGGATTGGACTAGCGGCTACAATGAGCAGTTCTTC.

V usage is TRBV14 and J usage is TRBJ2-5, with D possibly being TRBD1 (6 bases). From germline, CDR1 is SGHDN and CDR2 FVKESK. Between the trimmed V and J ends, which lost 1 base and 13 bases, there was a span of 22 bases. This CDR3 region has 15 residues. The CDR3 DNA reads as TGTGCCAGCAGCCAAGTTAGAACAAAGGGGGTCCGTCGGTACTTC. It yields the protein CASSQVRTKGVRRYF.

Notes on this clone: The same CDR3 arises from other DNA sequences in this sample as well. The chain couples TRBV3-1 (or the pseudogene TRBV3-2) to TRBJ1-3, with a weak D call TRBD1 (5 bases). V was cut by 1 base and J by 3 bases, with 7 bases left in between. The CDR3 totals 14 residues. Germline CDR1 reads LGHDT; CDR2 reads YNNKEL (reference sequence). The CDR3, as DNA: TGTGCCAGCAGCCAAGCAGGGTTTGGAAACACCATATATTTT. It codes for CASSQAGFGNTIYF.

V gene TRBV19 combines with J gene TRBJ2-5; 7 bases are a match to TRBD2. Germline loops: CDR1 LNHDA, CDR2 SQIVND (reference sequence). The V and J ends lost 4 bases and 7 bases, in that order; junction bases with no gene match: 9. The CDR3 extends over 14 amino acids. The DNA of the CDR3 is TGTGCCAGTAGTAGCGGACTTCGGGAGGTGACCCAGTACTTC. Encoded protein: CASSSGLREVTQYF. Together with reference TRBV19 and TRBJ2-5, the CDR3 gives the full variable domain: DGGITQSPKYLFRKEGQNVTLSCEQNLNHDAMYWYRQDPGQGLRLIYYSQIVNDFQKGDIAEGYSVSREKKESFPLTVTSAQKNPTAFYLCASSSGLREVTQYFGPGTRLLVL.

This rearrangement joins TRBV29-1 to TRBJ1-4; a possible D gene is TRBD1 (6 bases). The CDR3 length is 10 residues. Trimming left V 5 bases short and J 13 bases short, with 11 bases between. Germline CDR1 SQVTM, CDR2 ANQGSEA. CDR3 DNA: TGCAGCGTTAGACGGGACACACTGTTTTTT. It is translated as CSVRRDTLFF.

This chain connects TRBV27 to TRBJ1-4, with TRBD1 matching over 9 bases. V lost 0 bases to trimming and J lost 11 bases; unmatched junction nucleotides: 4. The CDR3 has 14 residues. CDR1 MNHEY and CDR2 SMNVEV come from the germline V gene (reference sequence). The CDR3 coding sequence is TGTGCCAGCAGTTTATCCGGGACAGGGAATAAACTGTTTTTT. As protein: CASSLSGTGNKLFF.

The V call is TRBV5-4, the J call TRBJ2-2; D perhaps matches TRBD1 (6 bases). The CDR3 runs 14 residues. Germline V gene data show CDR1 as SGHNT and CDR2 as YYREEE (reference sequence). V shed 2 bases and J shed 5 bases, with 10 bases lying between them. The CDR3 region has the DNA TGTGCCAGCAGCTTACTACAGGGTACCGGGGAGCTGTTTTTT. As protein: CASSLLQGTGELFF.

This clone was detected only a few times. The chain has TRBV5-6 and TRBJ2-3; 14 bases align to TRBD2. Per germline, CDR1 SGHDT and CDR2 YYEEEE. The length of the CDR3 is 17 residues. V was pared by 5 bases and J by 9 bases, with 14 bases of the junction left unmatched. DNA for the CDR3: TGTGCCAGCAGTCGAACCGGGACTAGCGGGGGTTCAGGAACGCAGTATTTT. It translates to CASSRTGTSGGSGTQYF.

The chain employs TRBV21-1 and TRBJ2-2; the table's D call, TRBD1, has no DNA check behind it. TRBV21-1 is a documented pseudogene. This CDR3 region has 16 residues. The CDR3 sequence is CASIPPGTGGTGELFF. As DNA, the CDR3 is TGTGCCAGCATTCCCCCCGGGACAGGGGGCACCGGGGAGCTGTTTTTT.